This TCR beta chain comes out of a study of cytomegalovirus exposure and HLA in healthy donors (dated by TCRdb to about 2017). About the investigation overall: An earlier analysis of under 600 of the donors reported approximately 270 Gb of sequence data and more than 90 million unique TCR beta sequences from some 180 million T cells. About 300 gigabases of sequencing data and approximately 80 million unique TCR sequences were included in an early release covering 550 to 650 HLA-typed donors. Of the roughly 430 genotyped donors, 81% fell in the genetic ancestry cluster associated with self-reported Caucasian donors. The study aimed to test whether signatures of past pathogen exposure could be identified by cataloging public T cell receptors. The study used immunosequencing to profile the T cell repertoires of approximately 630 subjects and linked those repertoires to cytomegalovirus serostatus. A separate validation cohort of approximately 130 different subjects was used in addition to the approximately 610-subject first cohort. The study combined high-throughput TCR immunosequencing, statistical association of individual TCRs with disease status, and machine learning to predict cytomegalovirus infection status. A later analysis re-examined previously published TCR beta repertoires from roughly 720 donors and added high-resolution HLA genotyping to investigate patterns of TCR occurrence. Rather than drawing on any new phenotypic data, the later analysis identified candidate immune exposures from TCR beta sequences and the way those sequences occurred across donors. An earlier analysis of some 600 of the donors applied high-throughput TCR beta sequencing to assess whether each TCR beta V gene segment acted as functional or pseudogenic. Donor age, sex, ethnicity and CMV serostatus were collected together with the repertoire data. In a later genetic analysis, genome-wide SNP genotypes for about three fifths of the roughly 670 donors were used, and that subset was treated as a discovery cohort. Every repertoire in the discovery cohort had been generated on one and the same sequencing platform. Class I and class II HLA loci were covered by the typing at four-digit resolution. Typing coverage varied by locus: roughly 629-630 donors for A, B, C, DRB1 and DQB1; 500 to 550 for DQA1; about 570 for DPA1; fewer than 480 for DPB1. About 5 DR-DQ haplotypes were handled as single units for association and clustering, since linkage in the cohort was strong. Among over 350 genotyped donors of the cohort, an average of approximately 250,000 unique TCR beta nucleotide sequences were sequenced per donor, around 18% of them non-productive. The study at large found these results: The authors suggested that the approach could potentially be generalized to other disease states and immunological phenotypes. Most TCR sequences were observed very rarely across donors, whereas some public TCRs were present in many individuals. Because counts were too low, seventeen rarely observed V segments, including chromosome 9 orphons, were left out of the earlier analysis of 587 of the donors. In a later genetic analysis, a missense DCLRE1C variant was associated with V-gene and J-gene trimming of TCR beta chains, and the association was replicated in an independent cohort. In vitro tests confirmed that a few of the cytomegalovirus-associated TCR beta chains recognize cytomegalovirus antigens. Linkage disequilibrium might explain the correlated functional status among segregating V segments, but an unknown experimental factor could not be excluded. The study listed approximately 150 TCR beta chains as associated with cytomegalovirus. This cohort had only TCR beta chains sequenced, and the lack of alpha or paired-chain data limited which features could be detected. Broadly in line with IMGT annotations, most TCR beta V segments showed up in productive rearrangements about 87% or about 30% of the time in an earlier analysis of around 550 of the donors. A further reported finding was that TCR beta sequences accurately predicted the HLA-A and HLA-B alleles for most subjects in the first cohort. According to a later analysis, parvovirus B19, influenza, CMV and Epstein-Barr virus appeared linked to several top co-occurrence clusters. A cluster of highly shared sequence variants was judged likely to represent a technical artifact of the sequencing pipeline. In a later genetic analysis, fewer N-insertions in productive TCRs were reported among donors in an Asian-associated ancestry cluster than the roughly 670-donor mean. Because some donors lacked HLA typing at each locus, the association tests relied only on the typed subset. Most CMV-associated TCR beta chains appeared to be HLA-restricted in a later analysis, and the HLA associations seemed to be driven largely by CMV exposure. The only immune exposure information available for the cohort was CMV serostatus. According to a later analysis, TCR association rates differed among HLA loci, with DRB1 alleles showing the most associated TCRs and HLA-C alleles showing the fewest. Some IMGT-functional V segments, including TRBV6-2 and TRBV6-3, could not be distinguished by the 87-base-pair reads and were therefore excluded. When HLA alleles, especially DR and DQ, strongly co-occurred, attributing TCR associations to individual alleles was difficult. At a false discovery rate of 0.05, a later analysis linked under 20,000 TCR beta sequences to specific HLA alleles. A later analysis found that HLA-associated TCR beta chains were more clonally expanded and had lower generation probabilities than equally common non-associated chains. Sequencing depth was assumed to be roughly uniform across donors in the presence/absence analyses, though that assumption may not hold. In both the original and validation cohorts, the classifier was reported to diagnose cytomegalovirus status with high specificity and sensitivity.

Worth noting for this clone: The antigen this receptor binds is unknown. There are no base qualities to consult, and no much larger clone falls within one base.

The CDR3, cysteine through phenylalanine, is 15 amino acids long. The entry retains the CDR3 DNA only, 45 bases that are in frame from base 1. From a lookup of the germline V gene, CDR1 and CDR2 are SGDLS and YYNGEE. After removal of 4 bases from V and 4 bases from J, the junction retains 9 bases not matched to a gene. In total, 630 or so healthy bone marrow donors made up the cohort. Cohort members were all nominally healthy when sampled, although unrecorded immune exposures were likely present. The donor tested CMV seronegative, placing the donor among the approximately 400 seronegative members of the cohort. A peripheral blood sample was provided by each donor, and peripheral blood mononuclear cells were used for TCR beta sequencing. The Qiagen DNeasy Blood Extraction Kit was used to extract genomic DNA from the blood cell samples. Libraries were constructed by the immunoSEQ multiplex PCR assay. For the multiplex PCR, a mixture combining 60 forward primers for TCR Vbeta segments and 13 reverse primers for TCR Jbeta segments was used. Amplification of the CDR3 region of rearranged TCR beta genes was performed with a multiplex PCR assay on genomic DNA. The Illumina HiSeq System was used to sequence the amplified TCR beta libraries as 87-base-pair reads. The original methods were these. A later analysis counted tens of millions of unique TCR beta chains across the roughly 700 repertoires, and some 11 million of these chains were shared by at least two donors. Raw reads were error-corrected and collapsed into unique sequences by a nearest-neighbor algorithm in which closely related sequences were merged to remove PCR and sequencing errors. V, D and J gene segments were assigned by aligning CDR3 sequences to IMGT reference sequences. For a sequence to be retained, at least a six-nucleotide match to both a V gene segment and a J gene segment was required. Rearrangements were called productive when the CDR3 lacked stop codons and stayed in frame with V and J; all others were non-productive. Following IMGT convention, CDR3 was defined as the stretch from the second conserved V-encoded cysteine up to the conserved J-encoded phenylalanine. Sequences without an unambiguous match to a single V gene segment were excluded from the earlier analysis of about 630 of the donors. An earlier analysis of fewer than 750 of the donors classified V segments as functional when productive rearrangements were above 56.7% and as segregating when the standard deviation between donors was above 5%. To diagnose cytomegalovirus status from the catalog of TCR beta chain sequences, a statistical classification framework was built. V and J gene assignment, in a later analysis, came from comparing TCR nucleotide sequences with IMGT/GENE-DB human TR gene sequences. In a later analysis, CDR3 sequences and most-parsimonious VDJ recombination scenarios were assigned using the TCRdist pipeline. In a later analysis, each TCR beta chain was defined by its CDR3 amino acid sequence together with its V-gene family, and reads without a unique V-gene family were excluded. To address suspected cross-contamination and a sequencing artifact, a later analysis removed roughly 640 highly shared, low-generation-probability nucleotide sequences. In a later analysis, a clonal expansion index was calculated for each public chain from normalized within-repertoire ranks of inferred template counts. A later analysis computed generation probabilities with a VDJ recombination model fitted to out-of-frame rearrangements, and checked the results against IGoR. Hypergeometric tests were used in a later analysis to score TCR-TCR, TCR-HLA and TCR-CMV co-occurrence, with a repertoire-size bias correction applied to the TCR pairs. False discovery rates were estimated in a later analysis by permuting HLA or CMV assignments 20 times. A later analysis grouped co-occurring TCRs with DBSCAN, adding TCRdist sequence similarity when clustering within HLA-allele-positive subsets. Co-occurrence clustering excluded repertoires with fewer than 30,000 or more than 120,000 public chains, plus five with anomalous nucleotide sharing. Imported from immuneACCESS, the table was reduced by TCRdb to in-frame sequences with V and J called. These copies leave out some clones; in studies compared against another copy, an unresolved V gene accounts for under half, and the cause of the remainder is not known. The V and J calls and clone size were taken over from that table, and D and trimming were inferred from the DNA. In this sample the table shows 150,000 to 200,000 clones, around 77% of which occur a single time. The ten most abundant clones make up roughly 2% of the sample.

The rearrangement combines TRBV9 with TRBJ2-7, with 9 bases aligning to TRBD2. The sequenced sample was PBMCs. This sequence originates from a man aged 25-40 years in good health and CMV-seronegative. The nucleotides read TGTGCCAGCAGCCCCACCCTAGCGGGAAGTTACGAGCAGTACTTC. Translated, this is CASSPTLAGSYEQYF.